A selection of T cell receptor beta chains follows, all from one sample in a study of cytomegalovirus exposure and HLA in healthy donors. The repertoire was sequenced with immunoSEQ multiplex PCR; TCRdb's copy has only in-frame clones and lacks some. Of 130,000 to 150,000 clones in the sample, about 75% were seen once. The source material was PBMCs. The receptors come from a male donor in good health and CMV-seronegative. Both conserved end residues are part of each CDR3. A D gene is named only where the DNA matches it firmly. The size of a clone is reported for some rows only, either as once, few or many, or as a class for expanded clones.

D gene,J gene,clone size,V gene,CDR3 protein,CDR3 DNA
.,TRBJ1-1,.,TRBV19,CASSISTGDTEAFF,TGTGCCAGTAGTATTTCGACAGGTGACACTGAAGCTTTCTTT
TRBD1,TRBJ2-1,few,TRBV18,CASSPSGQGNTLLF,TGTGCCAGCTCACCCTCCGGACAGGGGAACACCCTTCTCTTC
.,TRBJ2-7,.,TRBV7-2,CASSSLKASYEQYF,TGTGCCAGCAGCTCCCTAAAAGCTAGCTACGAGCAGTACTTC
TRBD2,TRBJ2-1,.,TRBV7-3,CASSSLAGESYNEQFF,TGTGCCAGCAGCTCTCTCGCGGGAGAGTCCTACAATGAGCAGTTCTTC
.,TRBJ2-7,.,TRBV7-6,CASSLDRPYEQYF,TGTGCCAGCAGCTTAGACAGGCCGTACGAGCAGTACTTC
TRBD1,TRBJ2-7,.,TRBV5-5,CASSSIYRDRGGEQYF,TGTGCCAGCAGCTCGATCTACCGGGACAGGGGAGGCGAGCAGTACTTC
TRBD2,TRBJ2-2,few,TRBV11-3,CASSFSGKNTGELFF,TGTGCCAGCAGCTTTAGCGGGAAAAACACCGGGGAGCTGTTTTTT
TRBD1,TRBJ1-2,.,TRBV30,CAWSLRTGLNGYTF,TGTGCCTGGAGTTTGAGGACAGGTCTGAATGGCTACACCTTC
.,TRBJ1-5,.,TRBV5-1,CASSREGDTNQPQHF,TGCGCCAGCAGCCGTGAGGGGGACACCAATCAGCCCCAGCATTTT
TRBD1,TRBJ1-1,.,TRBV5-1,CASSWTGDTSNTEAFF,TGCGCCAGCAGCTGGACAGGAGACACTTCGAACACTGAAGCTTTCTTT
TRBD1,TRBJ1-3,.,TRBV5-4,CASSTPGQGVSGNTIYF,TGTGCCAGCAGCACCCCGGGACAGGGGGTATCTGGAAACACCATATATTTT
.,TRBJ1-1,.,TRBV6-5,CASSFNRDSKAFF,TGTGCCAGCAGTTTCAACCGGGACTCTAAAGCTTTCTTT
TRBD1,TRBJ2-5,.,TRBV7-8,CASSLVSQGAGETQYF,TGTGCCAGCAGCTTAGTCTCACAGGGGGCTGGGGAGACCCAGTACTTC
.,TRBJ2-3,.,TRBV6-1,CASRPATGTDTQYF,TGTGCCAGCAGGCCTGCAACAGGCACAGATACGCAGTATTTT
TRBD1,TRBJ2-5,.,TRBV30,CAWSVGQGQGETQYF,TGTGCCTGGAGTGTGGGACAGGGGCAGGGGGAGACCCAGTACTTC
.,TRBJ2-7,once,TRBV5-1,CASSPGPISYEQYF,TGCGCCAGCAGCCCAGGCCCCATCTCCTACGAGCAGTACTTC
.,TRBJ1-1,.,TRBV19,CASSIQSNTEAFF,TGTGCCAGTAGTATCCAGTCGAACACTGAAGCTTTCTTT
TRBD1,TRBJ1-1,.,TRBV7-9,CSSSDTGGVNVAEAFF,TGTTCCAGCAGCGACACAGGGGGCGTAAATGTTGCTGAAGCTTTCTTT